What follows are 2 T cell receptor beta chains derived from one specimen sequenced in a study of T-cell reconstitution after alpha-beta-depleted transplantation in children. For TCRbeta, the library was prepared with unique molecular identifiers. MiXCR was run by TCRdb on the PCR reads, yielding one entry per CDR3 protein. The sample has fewer than 150,000 distinct CDR3 sequences, approximately 8.7% seen once; the top ten hold approximately 25%. Sequenced material: PBMCs, mostly from graft donor cells, taken 180 days after TCRalphabeta/CD19-depleted stem cell transplant. The receptors were sampled from a girl less than two years old who had a stem cell transplant for combined immunodeficiency, so the T cells may come from the graft donor.

J is TRBJ2-1 and V is TRBV20-1; TRBD1 might be the D (5 bases). This CDR3 is 12 amino acids long. Trimming cost V 3 bases and J 8 bases, with 11 bases left between them. Germline CDR1 DFQATT, CDR2 SNEGSKA (reference sequence). The DNA of the CDR3 is TGCAGTGCTAGCGAAACCAGGGATGAGCAGTTCTTC. Its protein is CSASETRDEQFF.

V usage is TRBV20-1 and J usage is TRBJ1-2; TRBD1 might be the D (5 bases). V lost 3 bases and J lost 0, with 8 bases in between. CDR1 is DFQATT and CDR2 is SNEGSKA in the germline V gene (reference sequence). The CDR3 has 13 amino acids. CDR3 nucleotides: TGCAGTGCTAGGGGACCACCTAACTATGGCTACACCTTC. It yields the protein CSARGPPNYGYTF.